This T cell receptor (beta chain) is from a study of blood T cell repertoires in COVID-19. For the study at large: Whether acute or convalescent, the COVID-19 samples came from the United States, Italy and Spain.

Profiled with immunoSEQ multiplex PCR; TCRdb holds only in-frame clones, not every one. The top ten clones hold around 4% of a sample with roughly 100,000 clones, around 90% of them seen once. This sequence was found in a man in his late teens or twenties with acute or convalescent COVID-19. Sequenced material: peripheral blood.

The chain's CDR3 is CASSEGVAAYNEQFF. The CDR3 DNA reads TGCGCCAGCAGTGAAGGGGTAGCGGCATACAATGAGCAGTTCTTC. The chain couples TRBV10-1 to TRBJ2-1, with TRBD2 as a possible D gene (6 bases). Trimming shortened V by 3 bases and J by 4 bases, and 13 bases separated the two germline ends. Germline V gene lookup returns CDR1 WNHNN and CDR2 SYGVQD (reference sequence). The CDR3 has 15 residues.